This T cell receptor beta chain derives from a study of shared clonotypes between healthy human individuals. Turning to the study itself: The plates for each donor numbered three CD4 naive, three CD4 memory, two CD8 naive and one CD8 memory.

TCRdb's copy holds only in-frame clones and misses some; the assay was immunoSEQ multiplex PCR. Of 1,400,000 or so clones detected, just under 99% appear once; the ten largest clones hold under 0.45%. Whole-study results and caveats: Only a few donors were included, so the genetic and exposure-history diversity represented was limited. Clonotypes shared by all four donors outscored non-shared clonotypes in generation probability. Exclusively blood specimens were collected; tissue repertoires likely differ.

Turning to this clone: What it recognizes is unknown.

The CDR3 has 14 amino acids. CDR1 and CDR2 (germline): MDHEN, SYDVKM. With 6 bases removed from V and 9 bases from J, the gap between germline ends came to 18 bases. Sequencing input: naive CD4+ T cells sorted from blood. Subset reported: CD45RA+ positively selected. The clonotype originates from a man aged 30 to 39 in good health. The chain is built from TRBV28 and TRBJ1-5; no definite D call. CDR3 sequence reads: CASRGETEERPQHF. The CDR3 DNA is TGTGCCAGCAGAGGAGAGACCGAAGAGCGGCCCCAGCATTTT.